One TCR beta chain is described in this entry. This entry is derived from a study of blood T cell repertoires in COVID-19. Study as a whole: PBMCs, B-cell-depleted T cells, or T cells provided the cDNA or gDNA that made up the material.

Deletions cut 1 base from V and 5 bases from J, with 4 bases between. This CDR3 region has 12 residues. Germline loops: CDR1 MGHRA, CDR2 YSYEKL. In the authors' methods: Estimated nucleated cell counts came from reference gene primer amplification. Sequencing used immunoSEQ multiplex PCR; TCRdb keeps in-frame clones, though not all of them. From that table come the V and J calls and clone size; the DNA was used to work out D and trimming. This sample has about 180,000 clones, with roughly nine tenths found just once. This clonotype was sampled from a man aged 65 to 79 with active or convalescent COVID-19. The rearrangement uses TRBV4-1 and TRBJ2-3; no clear D gene. The specimen was peripheral blood. CDR3 coding DNA: TGCGCCAGCAGCCAAGCCCGAGATACGCAGTATTTT. Amino acids: CASSQARDTQYF.